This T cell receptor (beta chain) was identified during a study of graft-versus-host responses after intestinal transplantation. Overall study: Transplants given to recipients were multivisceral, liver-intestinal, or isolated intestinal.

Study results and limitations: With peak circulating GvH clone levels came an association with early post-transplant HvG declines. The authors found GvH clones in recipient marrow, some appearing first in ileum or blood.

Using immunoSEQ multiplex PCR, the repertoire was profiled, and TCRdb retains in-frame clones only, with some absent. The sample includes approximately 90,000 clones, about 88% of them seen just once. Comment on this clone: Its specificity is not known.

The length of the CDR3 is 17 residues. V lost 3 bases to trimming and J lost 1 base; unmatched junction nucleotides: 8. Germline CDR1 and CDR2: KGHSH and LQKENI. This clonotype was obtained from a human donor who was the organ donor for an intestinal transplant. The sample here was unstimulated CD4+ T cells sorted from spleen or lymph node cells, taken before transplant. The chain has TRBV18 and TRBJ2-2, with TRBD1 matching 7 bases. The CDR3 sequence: CASSPTMGQMNTGELFF. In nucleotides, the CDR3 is TGTGCCAGCTCACCTACCATGGGACAGATGAACACCGGGGAGCTGTTTTTT.